This TCR beta chain stems from a study of blood T cell repertoires in COVID-19. V was clipped by 3 bases and J by 3 bases; unmatched bases: 3. The CDR3 is 15 amino acids. Germline assignment: CDR1 LNHDA and CDR2 SQIVND (reference sequence). The protocol was immunoSEQ multiplex PCR, while the TCRdb copy is restricted to in-frame clones and leaves out a portion. Of approximately 100,000 clones in the sample, about 79% were seen once. The chain employs TRBV19 and TRBJ2-2; 8 bases map to TRBD2. The sequence was obtained from a woman of 80 years or more with active or convalescent COVID-19. The sequenced sample consisted of peripheral blood. In nucleotides, the CDR3 is TGTGCCAGTAGTATGGTAGCGGGGTACACCGGGGAGCTGTTTTTT. Its translation: CASSMVAGYTGELFF. The whole variable domain, remainder taken from reference TRBV19 and TRBJ2-2, is DGGITQSPKYLFRKEGQNVTLSCEQNLNHDAMYWYRQDPGQGLRLIYYSQIVNDFQKGDIAEGYSVSREKKESFPLTVTSAQKNPTAFYLCASSMVAGYTGELFFGEGSRLTVL.